This T cell receptor beta chain originates from a study of OX40 agonist ivuxolimab in advanced cancers. General study points: At 0.1 to 3.0 mg/kg, clonal expansion of CD4+ and CD8+ blood T cells had occurred by week 6. Among some nonresponders, normalized T-cell clonal expansion was also low.

There are many counts of this clone. What it recognizes is unknown. Enrollment shut out patients with autoimmune disease history or systemic immunosuppression. The timepoints at which blood was sampled were baseline, cycle 4 day 1, and cycle 7 day 1. This table comes from immunoSEQ multiplex PCR, and its TCRdb copy is limited to in-frame clones, with some not included. Counted here are 70,000 to 75,000 clones, roughly four fifths occurring once; the ten biggest clones make up 5%. Sequencing used CD4+ or CD8+ T cells sorted from blood, obtained in a trial of the OX40 agonist ivuxolimab. The clonotype originates from an adult with an advanced solid tumor such as melanoma, head and neck, liver or kidney cancer.

In nucleotides, the CDR3 is TGTGCCAGCAGCTTAGGAGGGGACAGGGACGAGCAGTACTTC. Translated, it gives CASSLGGDRDEQYF. V is TRBV11-3 and J is TRBJ2-7; 9 nucleotides agree with TRBD1. CDR1 SGHNT and CDR2 YENEEA come from the germline V gene. J lost 5 bases, V lost 1 base, and 3 bases had no gene match. The CDR3 is 14 amino acids.